Below are 7 T cell receptor beta chains sequenced from a single sample in a study of beta chain features in type 1 diabetes. General observations from the study: All four CD4+ subsets from Type 1 diabetes patients carried moderately but significantly shorter TCRB CDR3s.

Their antigens are not known. The study reverse transcribed the entire isolated RNA, so it sequenced expressed TCRB transcripts. Clones were read by immunoSEQ multiplex PCR, and TCRdb kept only the in-frame ones, dropping some. The top ten clones hold roughly 0.018% of a sample with around 250,000 clones, 14% of them seen once. The source material was naive CD4+ T cells from blood. These receptors originate from a man under 40 with type 1 diabetes.

A few counts support this clone. V and J are TRBV4-3 and TRBJ2-7, with 10 positions matching TRBD1. CDR3 size: 16 residues. Germline CDR1 and CDR2: LGHNA and YSLEER. Trimming removed 1 base from V and 2 bases from J; junction bases left unmatched: 5. The DNA of the CDR3 is TGCGCCAGCAGCCAAGTTGCAGGACAGGGGGCCTACGAGCAGTACTTC. This sequence encodes CASSQVAGQGAYEQYF.

This clone was observed a handful of times. V usage is TRBV7-9 and J usage is TRBJ2-5; 8 bases agree with TRBD2. Per the germline V gene, CDR1 is SEHNR and CDR2 is FQNEAQ (reference sequence). Unmatched junction bases numbered 4, after V lost 3 bases and J lost 4 bases. This CDR3 spans 14 amino acids. The CDR3 DNA follows: TGTGCCAGCAGCTTTGGGCTAGCGGGAGAGACCCAGTACTTC. This codes for CASSFGLAGETQYF.

In this sample, this clone turned up a few times. The genes are TRBV2 and TRBJ2-7; 9 positions agree with TRBD2. Germline trimming cut 6 bases from V and 1 base from J; bases unmatched to any gene: 4. Per the germline V gene, CDR1 is SNHLY and CDR2 is FYNNEI. The CDR3 is made up of 14 amino acids. The DNA for the CDR3 is TGTGCCAGCAGACAGACTAGCGGTTCCTACGAGCAGTACTTC. The encoded protein is CASRQTSGSYEQYF.

This clone was picked up a small number of times. V is TRBV6-4 and J is TRBJ2-2; 8 bases are shared with TRBD1. Per germline, CDR1 MRHNA and CDR2 SNTAGT. V shed 6 bases and J 2 bases; nucleotides not matched to a gene: 2. The CDR3 sequence is 14 residues long. The DNA of the CDR3 is TGTGCCAGCAGAACAGGGGGAAACACCGGGGAGCTGTTTTTT. It specifies CASRTGGNTGELFF.

The rearrangement uses TRBV28 and TRBJ1-2, with D perhaps matching TRBD1 (5 bases). V lost 4 bases and J 7 bases, leaving 13 bases between the germline ends. The CDR3 has 13 residues. The germline gives CDR1 MDHEN, CDR2 SYDVKM. The CDR3 DNA reads TGTGCCAGCAGTTCAGGGTCAAGATCTGGCTACACCTTC. Translating it yields CASSSGSRSGYTF.

A few counts support this clone. Written as DNA, the CDR3 is TGTGCCAGCAGCGAGAAAGGGGACAGGTTCGGGGAGACCCAGTACTTC. Its translation is CASSEKGDRFGETQYF. This chain uses TRBV5-4 with TRBJ2-5, with TRBD1 identical over 8 bases. Germline trimming cut 4 bases from V and 5 bases from J; bases unmatched to any gene: 13. The CDR3 totals 16 residues. Germline-derived CDR1 and CDR2 are SGHNT and YYREEE (reference sequence).

This clone showed up just a few times. The chain recombines TRBV9 with TRBJ2-7, with D tentatively TRBD2 (6 bases). V was pared by 4 bases and J by 4 bases, with 18 bases between. This CDR3 region has 15 residues. The germline CDR1 and CDR2 sequences are SGDLS and YYNGEE. The CDR3: CASSPHGEASYEQYF. The CDR3 DNA is TGTGCCAGCAGCCCCCACGGGGAGGCTTCGTACGAGCAGTACTTC.